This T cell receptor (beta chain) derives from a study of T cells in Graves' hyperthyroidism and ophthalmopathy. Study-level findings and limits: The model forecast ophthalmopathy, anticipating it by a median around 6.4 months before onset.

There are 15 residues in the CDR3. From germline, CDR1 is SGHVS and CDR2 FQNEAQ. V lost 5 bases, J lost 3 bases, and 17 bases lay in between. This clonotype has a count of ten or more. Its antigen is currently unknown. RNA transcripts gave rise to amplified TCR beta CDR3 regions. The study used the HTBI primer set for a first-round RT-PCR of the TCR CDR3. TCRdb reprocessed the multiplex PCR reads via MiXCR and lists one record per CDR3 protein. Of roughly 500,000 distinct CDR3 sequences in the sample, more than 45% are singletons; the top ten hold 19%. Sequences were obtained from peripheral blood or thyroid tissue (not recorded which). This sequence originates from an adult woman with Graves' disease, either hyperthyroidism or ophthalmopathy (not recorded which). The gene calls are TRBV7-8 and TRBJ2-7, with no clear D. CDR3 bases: TGTGCCAGCAGCCCCACCGTCGGACCAAACTACGAGCAGTACTTC. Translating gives CASSPTVGPNYEQYF.